This T cell receptor beta chain was sequenced for a study of cytomegalovirus exposure and HLA in healthy donors. Study details: Genotyping showed less than 85% of roughly 390 donors falling in the Caucasian-associated ancestry cluster. Study-level findings and limits: Solely CMV serostatus was available to characterize immune exposure.

13 Jbeta primers and 60 Vbeta primers were used for the PCR. This table comes from immunoSEQ multiplex PCR, and its TCRdb copy is limited to in-frame clones, with some not included. This sample yields roughly 250,000 clones, of which 72% are seen a single time; around 2.3% belongs to the top ten. Donors were ostensibly healthy at sampling, although undocumented immune exposures were probable. Note on this clone: Its antigen remains unidentified.

From germline, CDR1 is MGHRA and CDR2 YSYEKL. The CDR3 spans 18 residues. Trimming stripped 1 base from V and 3 bases from J, with 22 bases between. This clonotype was sampled from a female donor in good health and CMV-seronegative. The chain has TRBV4-1 and TRBJ2-7; possibly TRBD1 for D (5 bases). The sequenced sample consisted of PBMCs. DNA of the CDR3: TGCGCCAGCAGCCAAGTCGGCCAGGGTGCACCGAAGAGCTACGAGCAGTACTTC. Its translation: CASSQVGQGAPKSYEQYF.